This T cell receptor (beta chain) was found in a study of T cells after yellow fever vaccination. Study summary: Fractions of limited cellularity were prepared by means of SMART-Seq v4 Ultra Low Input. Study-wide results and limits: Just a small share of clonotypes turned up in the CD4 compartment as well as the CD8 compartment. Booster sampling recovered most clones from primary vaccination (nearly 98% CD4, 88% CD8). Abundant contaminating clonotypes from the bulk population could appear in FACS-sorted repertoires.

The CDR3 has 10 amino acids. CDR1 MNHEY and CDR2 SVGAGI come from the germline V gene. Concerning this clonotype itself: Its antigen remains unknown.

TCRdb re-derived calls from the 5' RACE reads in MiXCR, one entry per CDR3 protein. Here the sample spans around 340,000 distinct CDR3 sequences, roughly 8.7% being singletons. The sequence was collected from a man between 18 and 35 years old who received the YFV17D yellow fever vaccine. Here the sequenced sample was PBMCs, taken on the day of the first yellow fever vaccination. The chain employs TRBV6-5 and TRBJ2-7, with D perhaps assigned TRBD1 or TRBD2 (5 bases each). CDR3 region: CASSFGTRRV. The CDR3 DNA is TGTGCCAGCAGTTTCGGGACCCGGCGGGTC.